Each of the 18 T cell receptor beta chains below was sequenced from the same sample in a study of T cells after somatic rescue of genetic block. Data came from immunoSEQ multiplex PCR; TCRdb stores just in-frame clones and leaves some out. The table lists fewer than 150,000 clones, about 90% of them singletons. The sequenced sample was peripheral blood mononuclear cells (PBMCs). The source of these receptors is a woman aged 18-29 years.

J is TRBJ2-3 and V is TRBV4-2; D might be TRBD2 (6 bases). The CDR3 extends over 14 amino acids. V gave up 4 bases and J gave up 6 bases, with 14 bases separating them. Germline assignment: CDR1 LGHNA and CDR2 YNFKEQ. Here the CDR3 DNA reads TGTGCCAGCAGCCCGGGGGTTTTGACTGATACGCAGTATTTT. Encoded protein: CASSPGVLTDTQYF.

J is TRBJ1-3 and V is TRBV7-6; a possible D gene is TRBD1 (6 bases). The CDR3 runs 14 residues. V lost 5 bases, J lost 0 bases, and 8 bases lay in between. In germline, CDR1 is SGHVS, CDR2 FNYEAQ. The CDR3 is CASSRDTSGNTIYF. The CDR3 DNA sequence: TGTGCCAGCAGCCGGGACACCTCTGGAAACACCATATATTTT.

The V gene is TRBV5-1, the J gene TRBJ1-3; no reliable D call. Per the germline V gene, CDR1 is SGHRS and CDR2 is YFSETQ. This CDR3 spans 15 amino acids. V was cut by 4 bases and J by 0 bases, with 11 bases left in between. DNA of the CDR3: TGCGCCAGCAGCGATGACCCCGGCTCTGGAAACACCATATATTTT. It specifies CASSDDPGSGNTIYF.

The chain has TRBV5-4 and TRBJ2-3; weak D call: TRBD2 (6 bases). Germline CDR1 reads SGHNT; CDR2 reads YYREEE (reference sequence). The CDR3 totals 17 residues. V lost 1 base to trimming and J lost 2 bases, with 17 bases between them. The CDR3 sequence: CASSLTGTSVHTDTQYF. CDR3 in DNA: TGTGCCAGCAGCTTGACCGGGACTTCTGTACACACAGATACGCAGTATTTT.

The chain links TRBV7-2 to TRBJ2-7, with 8 nucleotides matching TRBD2. The J segment lost 6 bases and the V segment lost 5 bases, leaving 9 bases of the junction unmatched. The CDR3 is 14 residues long. Germline lookup yields CDR1 SGHTA and CDR2 FQGNSA. CDR3 sequence reads: CASSPGLVYGEQYF. The CDR3 coding sequence is TGTGCCAGCAGCCCGGGACTAGTATATGGCGAGCAGTACTTC.

CDR3 sequence: CSVDSRGVSNQPQHF. Written as DNA, the CDR3 is TGCAGCGTTGATTCCAGGGGGGTTAGCAATCAGCCCCAGCATTTT. This rearrangement joins TRBV29-1 to TRBJ1-5; 7 nucleotides agree with TRBD1. Per germline, CDR1 SQVTM and CDR2 ANQGSEA. The CDR3 sequence is 15 residues long. V lost 3 bases, J lost 0 bases, and 5 bases stayed unmatched.

This clone was detected a few times. The rearrangement uses TRBV2 and TRBJ1-3; no firm D call. This CDR3 contains 14 residues. Germline V gives CDR1 SNHLY, CDR2 FYNNEI. Trimming removed 6 bases from V and 0 bases from J, with 9 bases in between. CDR3 sequence (DNA): TGTGCCAGCAGGGAAATATACTCTGGAAACACCATATATTTT. Translation gives CASREIYSGNTIYF.

In DNA, the CDR3 is TGTGCCTGGAGTGTAGTGGGTCAGCCCCAGCATTTT. Amino acid sequence: CAWSVVGQPQHF. The rearrangement uses TRBV30 and TRBJ1-5; D call uncertain. V gave up 0 bases and J gave up 6 bases, with 6 bases separating them. This CDR3 region has 12 residues. Germline values: CDR1 GTSNPN, CDR2 SVGIG (reference sequence).

This clone was seen just once. The CDR3: CASSQGGVSYTF. In nucleotides, the CDR3 is TGTGCCAGCAGCCAAGGAGGGGTTAGCTACACCTTC. V usage is TRBV4-2 and J usage is TRBJ1-2, with D possibly TRBD1 on 5 matching bases. Germline CDR1 LGHNA, CDR2 YNFKEQ. This CDR3 has 12 amino acids. The V and J ends lost 1 base and 9 bases respectively, with 9 bases between them.

The rearrangement links TRBV30 to TRBJ1-2; the D is unclear. The CDR3 has 13 residues. Germline V gives CDR1 GTSNPN, CDR2 SVGIG (reference sequence). V gave up 3 bases and J gave up 2 bases, with 10 bases separating them. The CDR3 coding sequence is TGTGCCTGGAGCCCCGGAGGCAACTATGGCTACACCTTC. Translation: CAWSPGGNYGYTF.

The gene calls are TRBV6-1 and TRBJ1-1, with 8 bases identical to TRBD1. Trimming at V came to 5 bases and at J to 5 bases, leaving 10 bases not matched to a gene. Per germline, CDR1 MNHNS and CDR2 SASEGT. The CDR3 totals 15 residues. CDR3 protein: CASSSRQGTLTEAFF. CDR3 nucleotide sequence: TGTGCCAGCAGTTCCCGACAGGGGACATTGACTGAAGCTTTCTTT.

The chain couples TRBV21-1 to TRBJ1-4; the table's D gene call, TRBD1, was not cross checked with the DNA. TRBV21-1 is tagged as a pseudogene. The CDR3 totals 16 residues. Here the CDR3 DNA reads TGTGCCAGCAGGGGCAGGGATCAGTCAACTAATGAAAAACTGTTTTTT. Amino acids: CASRGRDQSTNEKLFF.

The V call is TRBV7-2, the J call TRBJ1-6; maybe TRBD1 (6 bases). V was trimmed by 4 bases and J by 6 bases, leaving 13 bases between them. This CDR3 spans 15 amino acids. The germline gives CDR1 SGHTA, CDR2 FQGNSA. The CDR3 sequence: CASSSTTGSNSPLHF. The CDR3 nucleotides read TGTGCCAGCAGCTCGACGACAGGATCTAATTCACCCCTCCACTTT.

V and J are TRBV7-2 and TRBJ2-7, with D hard to call. The CDR3 has 14 amino acids. Germline loops: CDR1 SGHTA, CDR2 FQGNSA. Trimming stripped 3 bases from V and 0 bases from J, with 9 bases between. In DNA, the CDR3 is TGTGCCAGCAGCTTCTACAGCAGCTCCTACGAGCAGTACTTC. The encoded protein is CASSFYSSSYEQYF.

This clone was seen just once. The chain recombines TRBV19 with TRBJ1-1; D might be TRBD1 (6 bases). Germline CDR1 and CDR2: LNHDA and SQIVND (reference sequence). This CDR3 region has 13 residues. V lost 9 bases and J 0 bases, leaving 11 bases between the germline ends. The CDR3 loop is CASRDMMNTEAFF. For the CDR3, the DNA is TGTGCCAGCCGGGACATGATGAACACTGAAGCTTTCTTT.

The V call is TRBV6-1, the J call TRBJ2-3; D possibly corresponds to TRBD2 (7 bases). Per germline, CDR1 MNHNS and CDR2 SASEGT. There are 16 residues in the CDR3. Deletions cut 4 bases from V and 1 base from J, with 15 bases between. This chain's CDR3 is CASSALGGAGTDTQYF. The CDR3, as DNA: TGTGCCAGCAGTGCTCTGGGGGGGGCCGGCACAGATACGCAGTATTTT.

The V and J genes are TRBV5-4 and TRBJ1-2, with 7 bases that match TRBD1. The CDR3 spans 19 residues. With 0 bases clipped from V and 1 base from J, the junction kept 15 bases outside the gene matches. In germline, CDR1 is SGHNT, CDR2 YYREEE (reference sequence). The CDR3: CASSLALGQVQSVNYGYTF. CDR3 in DNA: TGTGCCAGCAGCTTGGCCCTAGGACAGGTCCAATCCGTTAACTATGGCTACACCTTC.

The chain carries TRBV6-6 and TRBJ1-5, with D possibly TRBD1 on 6 matching bases. The V end was cut by 1 base, the J end by 6 bases, with 10 bases between. Germline V gene data show CDR1 as MNHNY and CDR2 as SVGAGI (reference sequence). This CDR3 is built from 14 residues. This CDR3 is CASSYLQGGQPQHF. Written as DNA, the CDR3 is TGTGCCAGCAGTTACTTACAGGGTGGTCAGCCCCAGCATTTT.